The clone carrying this TCR beta chain was observed a handful of times. The antigen is not known. The sample comes from a study of cytomegalovirus exposure and HLA in healthy donors. Study in general: About 82 million unique TCRs from HLA-typed donors were held in an early release of data.

PCR amplification relied on 60 Vbeta primers (plus 13 Jbeta primers). Original processing methods: A later analysis counted 65 million to 90 million unique TCR beta chains, about 11 million shared. The assay was immunoSEQ multiplex PCR, and TCRdb's table has in-frame clones only and misses some. V and J calls and clone size follow that table, whereas D and trimming were derived from the DNA. The repertoire holds about 140,000 clones, with about 80% as singletons. This CDR3 spans 14 amino acids. Germline CDR1 and CDR2: MNHEY and SVGAGI. V shed 8 bases and J 3 bases; nucleotides not matched to a gene: 8. Study-level findings and limits: By a later analysis, the bulk of CMV-associated TCR beta chains appeared HLA-restricted.

The V call is TRBV6-5, the J call TRBJ2-7; TRBD2 matches 9 bases. Sequenced sample: PBMCs. This clonotype originated in a man younger than 40 in good health. For the CDR3, the DNA is TGTGCCAGCCCCCCGGCTAGCGGGGACTACGAGCAGTACTTC. Translating gives CASPPASGDYEQYF.